This TCR beta chain was captured in a study of CD8 T cells in Susac syndrome. After extraction with the RNeasy kit, about 0.45 to 1 ug of the RNA was reverse transcribed using random hexamers. MiXCR, run by TCRdb on the immunoSEQ multiplex PCR reads, gives a single entry per CDR3 protein. The sample yields about 60,000 distinct CDR3 sequences, about 92% seen once. The CDR3 loop spans 15 amino acids. Germline V gene lookup returns CDR1 SGHVS and CDR2 FNYEAQ. The V gene end was trimmed by 4 bases and the J gene end by 2 bases; junction bases not matched to a gene: 3. Material: CD8+ T cells from PBMCs. The source is a human donor in good health. The rearrangement joins TRBV7-6 to TRBJ2-1, with 9 bases fitting TRBD1. CDR3 in amino acids: CASSWTGAAYNEQFF. CDR3 sequence (DNA): TGTGCCAGCAGCTGGACAGGGGCGGCCTACAATGAGCAGTTCTTC.